This T cell receptor beta chain was identified during a study of CD8 T cells in Susac syndrome. This clonotype was recorded only once. Reverse transcription of about 0.5 to 1 ug RNA used random hexamers. TCRdb reprocessed the immunoSEQ multiplex PCR reads via MiXCR and lists one record per CDR3 protein. The data show about 130,000 distinct CDR3 sequences, 75% to 90% seen once. V lost 1 base and J lost 6, with 11 bases in between. In germline, CDR1 is DFQATT, CDR2 SNEGSKA (reference sequence). The CDR3 spans 13 residues. The sample taken for sequencing was CD8+ T cells from PBMCs. J is TRBJ2-3 and V is TRBV20-1; no reliable D call. This TCR derives from a human donor with multiple sclerosis. In nucleotides, the CDR3 is TGCAGTGCTAGAGTCCCGGGTAGGGATACGCAGTATTTT. This translates into CSARVPGRDTQYF.